Included here is one T cell receptor beta chain sequence, with context. These data come from a study of blood T cell repertoires in COVID-19. Data came from immunoSEQ multiplex PCR; TCRdb stores just in-frame clones and leaves some out. The data contain roughly 440,000 clones, around 88% of them singletons. Trimming at V came to 10 bases and at J to 4 bases, leaving 9 bases not matched to a gene. CDR1 is LNHDA, CDR2 SQIVND, per germline (reference sequence). CDR3 size: 13 residues. The sequencing input was peripheral blood. The TCR comes from a woman between 50 and 59 years old with COVID-19, enrolled during active disease. The chain is built from TRBV19 and TRBJ1-2; TRBD1 agrees at 7 bases. The CDR3 DNA is TGTGCCACATGGCCGGGACAGTTCTATGGCTACACCTTC. Encoded protein: CATWPGQFYGYTF.